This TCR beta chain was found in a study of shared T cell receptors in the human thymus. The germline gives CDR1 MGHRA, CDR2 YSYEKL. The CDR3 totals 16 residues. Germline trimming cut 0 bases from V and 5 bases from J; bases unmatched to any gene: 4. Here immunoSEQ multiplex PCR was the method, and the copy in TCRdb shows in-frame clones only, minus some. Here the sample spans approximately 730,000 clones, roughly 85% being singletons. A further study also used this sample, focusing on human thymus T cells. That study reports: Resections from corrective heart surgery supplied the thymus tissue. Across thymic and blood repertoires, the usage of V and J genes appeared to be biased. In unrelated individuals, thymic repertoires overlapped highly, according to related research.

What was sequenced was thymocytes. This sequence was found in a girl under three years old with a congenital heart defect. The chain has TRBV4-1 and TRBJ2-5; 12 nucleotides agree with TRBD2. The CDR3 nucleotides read TGCGCCAGCAGCCAAGAAAGTACTAGCGGGGGGGAGACCCAGTACTTC. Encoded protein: CASSQESTSGGETQYF.